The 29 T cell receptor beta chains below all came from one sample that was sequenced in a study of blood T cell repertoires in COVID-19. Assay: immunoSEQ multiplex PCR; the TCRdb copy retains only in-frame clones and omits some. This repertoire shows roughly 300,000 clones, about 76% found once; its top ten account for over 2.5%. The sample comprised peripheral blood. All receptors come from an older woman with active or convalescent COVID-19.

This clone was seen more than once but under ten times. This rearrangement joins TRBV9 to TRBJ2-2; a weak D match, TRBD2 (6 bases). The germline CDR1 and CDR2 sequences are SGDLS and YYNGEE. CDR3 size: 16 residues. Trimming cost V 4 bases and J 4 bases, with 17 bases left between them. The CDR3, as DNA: TGTGCCAGCAGCCTCGGGGGAGGTGGTGGCACCGGGGAGCTGTTTTTT. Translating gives CASSLGGGGGTGELFF.

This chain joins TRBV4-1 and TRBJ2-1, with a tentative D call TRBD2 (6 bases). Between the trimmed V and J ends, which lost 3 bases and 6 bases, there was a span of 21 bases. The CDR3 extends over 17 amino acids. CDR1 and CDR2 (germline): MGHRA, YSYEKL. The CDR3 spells CASSHGTSASPLNEQFF. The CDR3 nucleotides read TGCGCCAGCAGCCACGGGACTTCAGCATCCCCTCTCAATGAGCAGTTCTTC.

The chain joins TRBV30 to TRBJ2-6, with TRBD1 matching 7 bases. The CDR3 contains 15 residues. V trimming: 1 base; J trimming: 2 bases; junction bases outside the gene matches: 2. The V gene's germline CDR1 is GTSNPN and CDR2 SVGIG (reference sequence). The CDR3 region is CAWSADRAGANVLTF. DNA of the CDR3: TGTGCCTGGAGTGCAGACAGGGCTGGGGCCAACGTCCTGACTTTC. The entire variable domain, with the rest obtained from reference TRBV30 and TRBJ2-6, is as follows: SQTIHQWPATLVQPVGSPLSLECTVEGTSNPNLYWYRQAAGRGLQLLFYSVGIGQISSEVPQNLSASRPQDRQFILSSKKLLLSDSGFYLCAWSADRAGANVLTFGAGSRLTVL.

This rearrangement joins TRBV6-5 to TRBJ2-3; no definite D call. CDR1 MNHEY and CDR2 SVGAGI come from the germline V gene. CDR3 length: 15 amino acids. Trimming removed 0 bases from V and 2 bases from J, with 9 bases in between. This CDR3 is CASSYSGQLTDTQYF. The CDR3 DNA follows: TGTGCCAGCAGTTACTCGGGCCAACTCACAGATACGCAGTATTTT.

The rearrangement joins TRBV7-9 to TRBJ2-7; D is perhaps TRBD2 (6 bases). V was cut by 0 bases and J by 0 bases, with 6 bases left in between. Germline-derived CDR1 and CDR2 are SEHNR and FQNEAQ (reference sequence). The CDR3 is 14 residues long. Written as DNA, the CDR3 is TGTGCCAGCAGCTTAGCCGGGGGCTCCTACGAGCAGTACTTC. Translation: CASSLAGGSYEQYF.

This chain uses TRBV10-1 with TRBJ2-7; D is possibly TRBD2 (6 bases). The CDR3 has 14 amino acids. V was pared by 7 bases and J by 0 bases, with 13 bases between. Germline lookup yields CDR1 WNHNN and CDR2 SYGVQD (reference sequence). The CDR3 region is CASTGGPSSYEQYF. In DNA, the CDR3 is TGCGCCAGCACTGGAGGGCCGAGCTCCTACGAGCAGTACTTC.

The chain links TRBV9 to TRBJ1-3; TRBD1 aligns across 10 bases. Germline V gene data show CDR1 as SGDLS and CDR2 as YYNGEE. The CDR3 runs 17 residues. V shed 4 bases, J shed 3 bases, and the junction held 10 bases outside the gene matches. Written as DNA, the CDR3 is TGTGCCAGCAGCCCTTTGGGGACAGGGGAGGGTGGAAACACCATATATTTT. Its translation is CASSPLGTGEGGNTIYF.

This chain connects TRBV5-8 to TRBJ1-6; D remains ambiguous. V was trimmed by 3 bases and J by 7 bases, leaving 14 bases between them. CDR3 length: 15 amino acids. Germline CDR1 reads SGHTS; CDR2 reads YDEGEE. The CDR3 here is CASSSAGIDNSPLHF. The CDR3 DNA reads TGTGCCAGCAGCTCTGCCGGGATAGACAATTCACCCCTCCACTTT.

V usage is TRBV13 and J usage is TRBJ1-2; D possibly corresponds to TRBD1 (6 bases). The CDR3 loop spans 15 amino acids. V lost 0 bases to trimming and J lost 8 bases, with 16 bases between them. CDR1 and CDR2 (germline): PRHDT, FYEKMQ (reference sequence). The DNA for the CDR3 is TGTGCCAGCAGCTTAGGTTGGACAGCCGAAGGGGGCTACACCTTC. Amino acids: CASSLGWTAEGGYTF.

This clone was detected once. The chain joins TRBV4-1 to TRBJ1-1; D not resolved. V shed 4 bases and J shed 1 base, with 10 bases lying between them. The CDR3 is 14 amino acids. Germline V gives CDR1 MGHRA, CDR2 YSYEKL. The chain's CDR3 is CASSPYPGNTEAFF. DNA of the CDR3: TGCGCCAGCAGCCCTTATCCGGGGAACACTGAAGCTTTCTTT.

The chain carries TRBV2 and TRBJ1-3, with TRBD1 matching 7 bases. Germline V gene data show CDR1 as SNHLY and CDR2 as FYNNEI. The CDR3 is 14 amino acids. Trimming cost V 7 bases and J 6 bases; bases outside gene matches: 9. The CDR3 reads CASIFDRVENTIYF. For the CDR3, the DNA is TGTGCCAGCATCTTTGACAGGGTAGAAAACACCATATATTTT.

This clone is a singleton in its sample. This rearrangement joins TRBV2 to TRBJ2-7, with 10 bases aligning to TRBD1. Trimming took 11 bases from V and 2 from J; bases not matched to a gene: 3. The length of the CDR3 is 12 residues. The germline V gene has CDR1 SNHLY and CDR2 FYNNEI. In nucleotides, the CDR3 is TGTGCCGGACAGGGGGGTCCCTACGAGCAGTACTTC. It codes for CAGQGGPYEQYF.

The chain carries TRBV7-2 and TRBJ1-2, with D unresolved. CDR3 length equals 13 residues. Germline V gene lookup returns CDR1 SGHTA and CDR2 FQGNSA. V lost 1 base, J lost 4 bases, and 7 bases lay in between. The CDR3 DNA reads TGTGCCAGCAGCTTAGGTCTACGCTATGGCTACACCTTC. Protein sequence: CASSLGLRYGYTF.

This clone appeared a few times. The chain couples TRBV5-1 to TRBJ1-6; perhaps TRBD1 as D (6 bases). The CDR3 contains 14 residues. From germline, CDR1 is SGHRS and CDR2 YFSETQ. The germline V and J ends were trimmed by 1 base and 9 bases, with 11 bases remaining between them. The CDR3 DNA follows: TGCGCCAGCAGCTTGAAGCTGACAGGTTCACCCCTCCACTTT. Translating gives CASSLKLTGSPLHF.

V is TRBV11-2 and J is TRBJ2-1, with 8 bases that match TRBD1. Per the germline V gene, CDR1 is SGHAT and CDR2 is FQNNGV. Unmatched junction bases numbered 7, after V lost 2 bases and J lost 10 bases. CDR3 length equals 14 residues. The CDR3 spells CASSLFRGLGEQFF. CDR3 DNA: TGTGCCAGCAGCTTATTCAGGGGGCTAGGCGAGCAGTTCTTC. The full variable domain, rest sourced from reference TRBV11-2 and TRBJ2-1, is EAGVAQSPRYKIIEKRQSVAFWCNPISGHATLYWYQQILGQGPKLLIQFQNNGVVDDSQLPKDRFSAERLKGVDSTLKIQPAKLEDSAVYLCASSLFRGLGEQFFGPGTRLTVL.

As DNA, the CDR3 is TGTGCCAGCAGCCAAGGCCTAGCGGGGGCAGGATACGAGCAGTACTTC. It translates to CASSQGLAGAGYEQYF. This chain links TRBV4-2 with TRBJ2-7; 10 bases line up with TRBD2. The J segment lost 4 bases and the V segment lost 1 base, leaving 7 bases of the junction unmatched. CDR1 LGHNA and CDR2 YNFKEQ come from the germline V gene. CDR3 length: 16 residues.

Here the CDR3 DNA reads TGTGCCAGCAGCGTAGGGGGGGATGGAGACACTGAAGCTTTCTTT. This encodes CASSVGGDGDTEAFF. This chain uses TRBV9 with TRBJ1-1; possible D gene TRBD1, 5 bases. The germline gives CDR1 SGDLS, CDR2 YYNGEE. Trimming pared 0 bases from V and 3 bases from J, leaving 12 bases between. CDR3 size: 15 residues.

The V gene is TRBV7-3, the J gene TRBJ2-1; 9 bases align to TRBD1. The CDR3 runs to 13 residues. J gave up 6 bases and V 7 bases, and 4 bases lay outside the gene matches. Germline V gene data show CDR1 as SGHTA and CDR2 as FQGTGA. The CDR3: CASTQTGGNEQFF. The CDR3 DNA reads TGTGCCAGCACCCAGACAGGGGGCAATGAGCAGTTCTTC.

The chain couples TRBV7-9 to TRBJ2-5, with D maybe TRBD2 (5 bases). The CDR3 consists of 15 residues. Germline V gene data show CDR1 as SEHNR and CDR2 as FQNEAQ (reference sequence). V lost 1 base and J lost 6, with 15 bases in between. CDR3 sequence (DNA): TGTGCCAGCAGCTTAGGGGCTAGCCTTGGGAAGACCCAGTACTTC. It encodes CASSLGASLGKTQYF. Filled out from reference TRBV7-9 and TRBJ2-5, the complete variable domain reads DTGVSQNPRHKITKRGQNVTFRCDPISEHNRLYWYRQTLGQGPEFLTYFQNEAQLEKSRLLSDRFSAERPKGSFSTLEIQRTEQGDSAMYLCASSLGASLGKTQYFGPGTRLLVL.

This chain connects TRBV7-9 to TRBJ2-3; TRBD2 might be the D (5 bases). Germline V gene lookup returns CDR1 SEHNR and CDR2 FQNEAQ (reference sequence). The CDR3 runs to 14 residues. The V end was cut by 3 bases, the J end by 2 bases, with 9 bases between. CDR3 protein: CASSFPGSTDTQYF. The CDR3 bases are TGTGCCAGCAGCTTTCCGGGGTCCACAGATACGCAGTATTTT.

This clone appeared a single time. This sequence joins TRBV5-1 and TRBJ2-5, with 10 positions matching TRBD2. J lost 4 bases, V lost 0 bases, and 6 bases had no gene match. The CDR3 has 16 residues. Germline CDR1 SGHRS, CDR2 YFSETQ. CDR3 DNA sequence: TGCGCCAGCAGCTTGGGCGGGCCTAGCGGGGGAGAGACCCAGTACTTC. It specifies CASSLGGPSGGETQYF.

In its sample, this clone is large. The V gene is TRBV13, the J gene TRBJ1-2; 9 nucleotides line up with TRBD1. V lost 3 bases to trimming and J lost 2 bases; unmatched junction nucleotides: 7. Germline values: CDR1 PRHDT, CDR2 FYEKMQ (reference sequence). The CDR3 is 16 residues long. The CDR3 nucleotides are TGTGCCAGCAGCTTGTTCACTGGGACAGGGAACTATGGCTACACCTTC. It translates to CASSLFTGTGNYGYTF.

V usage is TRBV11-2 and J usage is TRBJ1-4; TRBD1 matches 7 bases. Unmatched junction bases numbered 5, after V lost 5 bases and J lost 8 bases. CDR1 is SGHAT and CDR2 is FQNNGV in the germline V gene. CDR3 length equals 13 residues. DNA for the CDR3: TGTGCCAGCAGCCCAGTCAGGGGGGAAAAACTGTTTTTT. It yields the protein CASSPVRGEKLFF. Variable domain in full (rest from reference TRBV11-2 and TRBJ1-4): EAGVAQSPRYKIIEKRQSVAFWCNPISGHATLYWYQQILGQGPKLLIQFQNNGVVDDSQLPKDRFSAERLKGVDSTLKIQPAKLEDSAVYLCASSPVRGEKLFFGSGTQLSVL.

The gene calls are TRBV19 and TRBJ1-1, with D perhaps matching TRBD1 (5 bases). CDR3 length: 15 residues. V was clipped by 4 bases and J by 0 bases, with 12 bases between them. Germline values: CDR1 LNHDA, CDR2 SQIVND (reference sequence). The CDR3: CASSSPGRLNTEAFF. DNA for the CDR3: TGTGCCAGTAGTAGCCCAGGGAGGCTGAACACTGAAGCTTTCTTT.

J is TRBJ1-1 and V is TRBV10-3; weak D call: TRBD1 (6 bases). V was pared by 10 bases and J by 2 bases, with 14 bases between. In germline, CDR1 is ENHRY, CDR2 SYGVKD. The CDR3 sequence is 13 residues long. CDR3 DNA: TGTGCCACTCTTGACAGGCTAAACACTGAAGCTTTCTTT. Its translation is CATLDRLNTEAFF.

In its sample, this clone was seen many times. The CDR3 spells CASSHLWDRTRRSGYTF. In DNA, the CDR3 is TGTGCCAGCAGCCATCTTTGGGACAGAACTCGTCGGTCTGGCTACACCTTC. The V call is TRBV3-1 (or the pseudogene TRBV3-2), the J call TRBJ1-2; 7 positions agree with TRBD1. This CDR3 spans 17 amino acids. V lost 3 bases, J lost 7 bases, and 17 bases stayed unmatched. CDR1 and CDR2 (germline): LGHDT, YNNKEL (reference sequence).

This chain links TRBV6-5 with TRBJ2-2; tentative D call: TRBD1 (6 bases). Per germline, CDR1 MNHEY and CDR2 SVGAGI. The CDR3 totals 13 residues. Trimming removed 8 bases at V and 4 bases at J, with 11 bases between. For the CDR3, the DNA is TGTGCCAGCCGGGACAAACTCACCGGGGAGCTGTTTTTT. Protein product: CASRDKLTGELFF.

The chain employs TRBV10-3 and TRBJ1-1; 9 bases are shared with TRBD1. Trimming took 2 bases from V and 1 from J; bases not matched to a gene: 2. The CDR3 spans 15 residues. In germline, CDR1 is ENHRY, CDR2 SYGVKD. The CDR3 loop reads CAISEPGQGNTEAFF. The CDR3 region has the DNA TGTGCCATCAGTGAGCCGGGACAGGGGAACACTGAAGCTTTCTTT.

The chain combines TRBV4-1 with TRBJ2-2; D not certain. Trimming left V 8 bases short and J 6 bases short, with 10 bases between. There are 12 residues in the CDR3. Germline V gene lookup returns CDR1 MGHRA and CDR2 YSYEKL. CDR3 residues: CASRVLAGELFF. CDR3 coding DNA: TGCGCCAGCCGGGTATTAGCCGGGGAGCTGTTTTTT.